The 24 T cell receptor beta chains in this list originate from one sample, sequenced in a study of CD8 T cells in ankylosing spondylitis. TCRdb re-called the 5' RACE reads with MiXCR, one entry per CDR3 protein. The sample yields about 260,000 distinct CDR3 sequences, around 20% seen once. Input material: blood, either unsorted or a sorted T cell fraction (not recorded which). All receptors derive from a male donor with ankylosing spondylitis or in good health (not recorded which).

This clonotype was recorded a few times. The chain uses TRBV20-1 and TRBJ1-1, with unresolved D. This CDR3 is 12 amino acids long. Germline V gene data show CDR1 as DFQATT and CDR2 as SNEGSKA (reference sequence). V was clipped by 5 bases and J by 7 bases, with 14 bases between them. The CDR3 nucleotides read TGCAGTGCTTTCCCGGGATCCAATGAAGCTTTCTTT. Translating gives CSAFPGSNEAFF.

This clonotype came up once. The chain couples TRBV6-6 to TRBJ2-3, with a weak D call TRBD2 (6 bases). The V end was cut by 7 bases, the J end by 10 bases, with 15 bases between. The CDR3 consists of 12 residues. Germline values: CDR1 MNHNY, CDR2 SVGAGI (reference sequence). CDR3 sequence (DNA): TGTGCCAGCAATTGGGACGGGACTTCGCAGTATTTT. It specifies CASNWDGTSQYF.

The V gene is TRBV12-3 or TRBV12-4, the J gene TRBJ2-5; 7 positions match TRBD2. Trimming at V came to 1 base and at J to 5 bases, leaving 10 bases not matched to a gene. This CDR3 region has 16 residues. The DNA for the CDR3 is TGTGCCAGCAGTTTAGAGGCTAGCGGTGGATGGGAGACCCAGTACTTC. Its translation is CASSLEASGGWETQYF.

At least ten counts were recorded for this clonotype. V usage is TRBV5-6 and J usage is TRBJ2-5, with 11 bases identical to TRBD2. The V gene end was trimmed by 4 bases and the J gene end by 4 bases; junction bases not matched to a gene: 3. Germline V gives CDR1 SGHDT, CDR2 YYEEEE. The CDR3 extends over 14 amino acids. CDR3 protein: CASSPGTSGETQYF. CDR3 nucleotide sequence: TGTGCCAGCAGCCCCGGGACTAGCGGAGAGACCCAGTACTTC.

As to this clonotype: One base away lies a much larger clone, so this may be a sequencing read error. The chain joins TRBV6-1 to TRBJ1-2; 8 bases are a match to TRBD1. Germline V gives CDR1 MNHNS, CDR2 SASEGT. There are 14 residues in the CDR3. The chain's CDR3 is CASSFNRGYYGHTF. The CDR3 DNA reads as TGTGCCAGCAGCTTCAACAGGGGGTACTATGGCCACACCTTC.

This clonotype has only one observation. This rearrangement joins TRBV20-1 to TRBJ2-2, with D possibly TRBD1 on 6 matching bases. This CDR3 contains 13 residues. Germline CDR1 DFQATT, CDR2 SNEGSKA (reference sequence). Trimming removed 5 bases from V and 2 bases from J, with 9 bases in between. The CDR3 coding sequence is TGCAGTGCTTCAGGGACAAACACCGGGGAGCTGTTTTTT. It yields the protein CSASGTNTGELFF.

This clonotype was detected a few times. The chain carries TRBV10-3 and TRBJ1-3; D possibly corresponds to TRBD1 (5 bases). This CDR3 contains 15 residues. Trimming left V 8 bases short and J 0 bases short, with 14 bases between. Looked up from germline, CDR1 is ENHRY and CDR2 is SYGVKD. Written as DNA, the CDR3 is TGTGCCATCGCACCGGGACTCAACTCTGGAAACACCATATATTTT. Residues: CAIAPGLNSGNTIYF.

This clonotype was seen repeatedly, ten times or more. The rearrangement uses TRBV5-1 and TRBJ2-1; TRBD2 agrees at 13 bases. CDR3 length: 16 amino acids. Germline-derived CDR1 and CDR2 are SGHRS and YFSETQ. Unmatched junction bases numbered 7, after V lost 7 bases and J lost 3 bases. The CDR3 DNA follows: TGCGCCAGCGACACGGGACTAGCGGGAATCTACAATGAGCAGTTCTTC. Residues: CASDTGLAGIYNEQFF.

V gene TRBV3-1 combines with J gene TRBJ2-3, with D possibly matching TRBD2 (5 bases). V gave up 4 bases and J gave up 2 bases, with 13 bases separating them. Germline values: CDR1 LGHDT, CDR2 YNNKEL (reference sequence). CDR3 length equals 15 residues. The CDR3 sequence: CASSRRSGPTDTQYF. The CDR3 DNA follows: TGTGCCAGCAGCCGAAGGAGCGGCCCCACAGATACGCAGTATTTT.

This clonotype was counted a few times. The CDR3 spells CASSLEPDTGELFF. In DNA form, the CDR3 reads TGCGCCAGCAGCTTGGAGCCGGACACCGGGGAGCTGTTTTTT. The chain is built from TRBV5-1 and TRBJ2-2; D unresolved. V was cut by 0 bases and J by 3 bases, with 6 bases left in between. The CDR3 sequence is 14 residues long. The germline V gene encodes CDR1 SGHRS and CDR2 YFSETQ. Full variable domain (missing parts from reference TRBV5-1 and TRBJ2-2): KAGVTQTPRYLIKTRGQQVTLSCSPISGHRSVSWYQQTPGQGLQFLFEYFSETQRNKGNFPGRFSGRQFSNSRSEMNVSTLELGDSALYLCASSLEPDTGELFFGEGSRLTVL.

This clonotype was seen a handful of times. This chain connects TRBV20-1 to TRBJ2-2; 8 nucleotides line up with TRBD2. Germline loops: CDR1 DFQATT, CDR2 SNEGSKA (reference sequence). CDR3 length equals 15 residues. Trimming removed 5 bases from V and 2 bases from J; junction bases left unmatched: 7. DNA for the CDR3: TGCAGTGCTCCGAGCGGGGGTCCAAACACCGGGGAGCTGTTTTTT. This codes for CSAPSGGPNTGELFF.

A few counts support this clonotype. V usage is TRBV12-3 or TRBV12-4 and J usage is TRBJ2-1; 13 bases match TRBD2. The CDR3 totals 13 residues. J was trimmed by 7 bases and V by 6 bases; bases with no gene match: 0. The CDR3 loop reads CASRLAGGNEQFF. CDR3 DNA: TGTGCCAGCAGACTAGCGGGGGGGAATGAGCAGTTCTTC.

In DNA form, the CDR3 reads TGTGCCTACCGGGACATTAGTGAAAAACTGTTTTTT. Amino acids: CAYRDISEKLFF. The V and J genes are TRBV30 and TRBJ1-4; D is perhaps TRBD1 (6 bases). Per germline, CDR1 GTSNPN and CDR2 SVGIG (reference sequence). The CDR3 has 12 residues. V lost 7 bases, J lost 7 bases, and 13 bases lay in between.

This clonotype was recorded at least ten times. The chain couples TRBV3-1 to TRBJ2-2; 10 bases align to TRBD2. This CDR3 region has 16 residues. Germline CDR1 is LGHDT and CDR2 is YNNKEL (reference sequence). Trimming took 2 bases from V and 5 from J; bases not matched to a gene: 5. In DNA, the CDR3 is TGTGCCAGCAGCCAACTACTAGCGGGAAAAACCGGGGAGCTGTTTTTT. Its translation is CASSQLLAGKTGELFF.

This clonotype turned up a few times. The chain uses TRBV12-3 or TRBV12-4 and TRBJ1-2, with 9 nucleotides matching TRBD1. CDR3 length equals 14 residues. The ends lost 3 bases at V and 2 bases at J; junction bases unmatched: 1. CDR3 in amino acids: CASSFGTGNYGYTF. The CDR3 region has the DNA TGTGCCAGCAGTTTCGGGACAGGGAACTATGGCTACACCTTC.

The V and J genes are TRBV28 and TRBJ2-1; 10 nucleotides line up with TRBD2. The trim removed 3 bases at V and 2 bases at J, leaving 10 bases unmatched. Germline CDR1 is MDHEN and CDR2 is SYDVKM. The CDR3 is made up of 18 amino acids. This CDR3 reads CASSLVASGSPTYNEQFF. CDR3 DNA: TGTGCCAGCAGTTTGGTTGCTAGCGGGAGTCCCACCTACAATGAGCAGTTCTTC. Full variable domain (missing parts from reference TRBV28 and TRBJ2-1): DVKVTQSSRYLVKRTGEKVFLECVQDMDHENMFWYRQDPGLGLRLIYFSYDVKMKEKGDIPEGYSVSREKKERFSLILESASTNQTSMYLCASSLVASGSPTYNEQFFGPGTRLTVL.

This clonotype was counted only a few times. The CDR3 DNA sequence: TGTGCCAGCAGCGATTCGGGGGTTGATACGCAGTATTTT. It translates to CASSDSGVDTQYF. The chain couples TRBV12-3 or TRBV12-4 to TRBJ2-3, with D perhaps matching TRBD2 (6 bases). The CDR3 sequence is 13 residues long. Trimming removed 6 bases from V and 6 bases from J, with 13 bases in between.

This clonotype appeared a few times. The CDR3 is CASSQASTSENTEAFF. The CDR3 DNA reads as TGTGCCAGCAGCCAAGCTTCCACTTCAGAGAACACTGAAGCTTTCTTT. This sequence joins TRBV3-1 and TRBJ1-1; unclear D gene. With 1 base removed from V and 1 base from J, the gap between germline ends came to 13 bases. Germline CDR1 reads LGHDT; CDR2 reads YNNKEL (reference sequence). This CDR3 has 16 amino acids.

The J gene is TRBJ1-1, the V gene TRBV12-3 or TRBV12-4; no definite D call. The CDR3 runs 13 residues. V lost 10 bases to trimming and J lost 3 bases, with 15 bases between them. The CDR3 region is CATDARGYTEAFF. As DNA, the CDR3 is TGTGCCACCGACGCCCGCGGGTACACTGAAGCTTTCTTT.

To note about this clonotype: Relative to the germline gene, one junction end is altered; a read error may explain this. This chain uses TRBV7-6 with TRBJ2-3; D is unclear. The CDR3 consists of 13 residues. Germline V gene sequence: CDR1 SGHVS, CDR2 FNYEAQ. The DNA of the CDR3 is TGTGTCAGCAGCTTTGGGGTAAAAGATACGCAGTATTTT. Its translation is CVSSFGVKDTQYF.

The genes are TRBV12-3 or TRBV12-4 and TRBJ2-1; D might be TRBD1 or TRBD2, each matching 5 bases. Trimming shortened V by 6 bases and J by 7 bases, and 19 bases separated the two germline ends. This CDR3 comprises 15 residues. The CDR3 DNA follows: TGTGCCAGCAGCCCACCGGGCCCCTGGGGGAATGAGCAGTTCTTC. It encodes CASSPPGPWGNEQFF.

V gene TRBV2 combines with J gene TRBJ2-2; 7 bases match TRBD2. The CDR3 runs 16 residues. V was clipped by 2 bases and J by 6 bases; unmatched bases: 9. Germline assignment: CDR1 SNHLY and CDR2 FYNNEI. The CDR3 DNA reads TGTGCCAGCAGTGAACCGGGACTAAGCCCAGCCGGGGAGCTGTTTTTT. This sequence encodes CASSEPGLSPAGELFF. Complete variable domain (other parts from reference TRBV2 and TRBJ2-2): EPEVTQTPSHQVTQMGQEVILRCVPISNHLYFYWYRQILGQKVEFLVSFYNNEISEKSEIFDDQFSVERPDGSNFTLKIRSTKLEDSAMYFCASSEPGLSPAGELFFGEGSRLTVL.

This chain joins TRBV5-5 and TRBJ1-1, with D unclear. The germline CDR1 and CDR2 sequences are SGHKS and YYEKEE (reference sequence). CDR3 length equals 14 residues. The V and J ends lost 4 bases and 0 bases respectively, with 10 bases between them. The CDR3: CASSADSMNTEAFF. CDR3 nucleotide sequence: TGTGCCAGCAGCGCCGATTCCATGAACACTGAAGCTTTCTTT.

The table lists this clonotype with many counts. J is TRBJ1-2 and V is TRBV20-1; 10 bases fit TRBD1. The germline CDR1 and CDR2 sequences are DFQATT and SNEGSKA (reference sequence). CDR3 length equals 13 residues. The V segment lost 6 bases and the J segment 4 bases; nucleotides outside the gene matches: 5. The CDR3 reads CSAMDRGTYGYTF. The CDR3 coding sequence is TGCAGTGCCATGGACAGGGGGACCTATGGCTACACCTTC.